The 17 T cell receptor beta chains presented below share a single source sample, sequenced in a study of human T cells and chemical hapten exposure. As to time point: pre-sensitization, week 0. Treatment indicated: therapeutic diphenylcyclopropenone sensitization with weekly scalp DPC. TCRdb analysed the RACE reads with MiXCR anew, one entry per CDR3 protein. The sample records about 300,000 distinct CDR3 sequences, 4.5% to 7% being singletons. Material: whole blood, obtained in connection with sensitization to the hapten diphenylcyclopropenone (DPC). The receptors come from a woman aged 18-35 years with alopecia areata. Some clones in this sample may be carry-over from other donors' samples.

V and J are TRBV6-2 or TRBV6-3 and TRBJ2-7; the match to TRBD1 covers 9 bases. CDR3 length equals 16 residues. V lost 4 bases, J lost 6 bases, and 13 bases stayed unmatched. CDR1 and CDR2 (germline): MNHEY, SVGEGT. CDR3: CASSFFPGGQGIEQYF. The CDR3 nucleotides are TGTGCCAGCAGTTTCTTCCCCGGGGGACAGGGAATCGAGCAGTACTTC.

This clonotype was seen ten or more times. This chain uses TRBV6-1 with TRBJ1-3, with D possibly TRBD1 on 5 matching bases. The CDR3 is made up of 13 amino acids. Germline V lookup: CDR1 MNHNS, CDR2 SASEGT. V was shortened by 6 bases and J by 0 bases, with 6 bases between the two germline ends. The CDR3 DNA is TGTGCCAGCAGACAGGTCTCTGGAAACACCATATATTTT. Its translation: CASRQVSGNTIYF.

The table lists this clonotype with many counts. The V gene is TRBV12-3 or TRBV12-4, the J gene TRBJ2-7; a weak D match, TRBD2 (5 bases). This CDR3 comprises 15 residues. Deletions cut 1 base from V and 6 bases from J, with 16 bases between. The CDR3 here is CASSLVGRRIVEQYF. CDR3 coding DNA: TGTGCCAGCAGTTTAGTGGGAAGGAGGATAGTCGAGCAGTACTTC.

This clonotype was counted many times. V is TRBV24-1 and J is TRBJ2-1, with TRBD1 matching over 11 bases. The V segment lost 4 bases and the J segment 5 bases; nucleotides outside the gene matches: 9. The CDR3 is 17 amino acids. The V gene's germline CDR1 is KGHDR and CDR2 SFDVKD. In nucleotides, the CDR3 is TGTGCCACCAGTGAGGGGACAGGGGGATTGTTGAACAATGAGCAGTTCTTC. This encodes CATSEGTGGLLNNEQFF.

V usage is TRBV5-6 and J usage is TRBJ1-1; D gene ambiguous. This CDR3 spans 15 amino acids. Germline values: CDR1 SGHDT, CDR2 YYEEEE. Trimming cost V 0 bases and J 1 base, with 10 bases left between them. The CDR3 DNA reads TGTGCCAGCAGCTTGGTCCCCAACGGGAACACTGAAGCTTTCTTT. It translates to CASSLVPNGNTEAFF. Together with reference TRBV5-6 and TRBJ1-1, the CDR3 gives the full variable domain: DAGVTQSPTHLIKTRGQQVTLRCSPKSGHDTVSWYQQALGQGPQFIFQYYEEEERQRGNFPDRFSGHQFPNYSSELNVNALLLGDSALYLCASSLVPNGNTEAFFGQGTRLTVV.

Only a few counts were recorded for this clonotype. The chain is built from TRBV6-2 or TRBV6-3 and TRBJ1-1, with D hard to call. CDR3 length: 12 residues. Germline lookup yields CDR1 MNHEY and CDR2 SVGEGT. The germline V and J ends were trimmed by 7 bases and 0 bases, with 6 bases remaining between them. The DNA of the CDR3 is TGTGCCAGCAATCAGATGAACACTGAAGCTTTCTTT. Its protein is CASNQMNTEAFF.

This clonotype occurred many times. The chain combines TRBV6-5 with TRBJ2-1; 9 bases align to TRBD2. This CDR3 is 17 amino acids long. Unmatched junction bases numbered 4, after V lost 0 bases and J lost 1 base. The germline V gene has CDR1 MNHEY and CDR2 SVGAGI. CDR3 in DNA: TGTGCCAGCAGTTACTCGGTCGCGGGGGGGTCCTACAATGAGCAGTTCTTC. It is translated as CASSYSVAGGSYNEQFF.

The chain carries TRBV7-8 and TRBJ2-5; 9 nucleotides line up with TRBD1. Germline V gene sequence: CDR1 SGHVS, CDR2 FQNEAQ. Trimming took 5 bases from V and 6 from J; bases not matched to a gene: 7. This CDR3 is 14 amino acids long. The CDR3 nucleotides are TGTGCCAGCAGCGCGGGGACAGGGTTGAAGACCCAGTACTTC. It yields the protein CASSAGTGLKTQYF.

The V gene is TRBV10-3, the J gene TRBJ1-1; D ambiguous. The V gene lost 2 bases and the J gene lost 1 base, with 5 bases spanning the gap. CDR3 size: 13 residues. Germline V gene data show CDR1 as ENHRY and CDR2 as SYGVKD. The CDR3 sequence: CAISELENTEAFF. CDR3 bases: TGTGCCATCAGTGAGCTCGAGAACACTGAAGCTTTCTTT.

The rearrangement links TRBV6-6 to TRBJ2-4; D possibly corresponds to TRBD1 (5 bases). The CDR3 length is 15 residues. Looked up from germline, CDR1 is MNHNY and CDR2 is SVGAGI (reference sequence). V was trimmed by 6 bases and J by 5 bases, leaving 17 bases between them. In DNA form, the CDR3 reads TGTGCCAGCAGCTCGACAGTGGTTCAGGAAAACATTCAGTACTTC. Translated, it gives CASSSTVVQENIQYF.

In this sample, this clonotype turned up many times. The rearrangement links TRBV11-2 to TRBJ1-1; D is perhaps TRBD1 (5 bases). The CDR3 is 12 residues long. CDR1 is SGHAT, CDR2 FQNNGV, per germline. Trimming left V 1 base short and J 6 bases short, with 6 bases between. The CDR3 loop is CASSLGGPEAFF. The CDR3 nucleotides read TGTGCCAGCAGCTTAGGGGGCCCTGAAGCTTTCTTT. Filled out from reference TRBV11-2 and TRBJ1-1, the complete variable domain reads EAGVAQSPRYKIIEKRQSVAFWCNPISGHATLYWYQQILGQGPKLLIQFQNNGVVDDSQLPKDRFSAERLKGVDSTLKIQPAKLEDSAVYLCASSLGGPEAFFGQGTRLTVV.

This clonotype has ten or more counts. The rearrangement joins TRBV2 to TRBJ2-5, with 9 bases that match TRBD2. This CDR3 region has 12 residues. The germline V gene encodes CDR1 SNHLY and CDR2 FYNNEI. Trimming removed 8 bases from V and 5 bases from J; junction bases left unmatched: 3. CDR3 sequence (DNA): TGTGCCAGCGGACTAGCGATTGAGACCCAGTACTTC. Translation gives CASGLAIETQYF.

At least ten counts were recorded for this clonotype. This chain's CDR3 is CASSFLRGSNTEAFF. The CDR3 DNA reads as TGTGCCAGCAGCTTTCTCAGGGGGAGTAACACTGAAGCTTTCTTT. This chain joins TRBV7-8 and TRBJ1-1; 7 bases map to TRBD1. Germline loops: CDR1 SGHVS, CDR2 FQNEAQ. CDR3 size: 15 residues. V was clipped by 3 bases and J by 2 bases; unmatched bases: 6.

The chain recombines TRBV28 with TRBJ2-3, with D perhaps matching TRBD1 or TRBD2 (5 bases each). V lost 7 bases and J lost 9, with 17 bases in between. This CDR3 region has 13 residues. In germline, CDR1 is MDHEN, CDR2 SYDVKM. CDR3 sequence reads: CASTVGDQATQYF. The DNA of the CDR3 is TGTGCCAGCACTGTGGGGGACCAGGCCACGCAGTATTTT.

V usage is TRBV9 and J usage is TRBJ1-2; TRBD1 matches at 7 bases. The CDR3 runs 16 residues. In germline, CDR1 is SGDLS, CDR2 YYNGEE. Trimming took 0 bases from V and 5 from J; bases not matched to a gene: 10. The CDR3: CASSVGDRVAGYGYTF. The CDR3 DNA is TGTGCCAGCAGCGTAGGAGACAGGGTAGCGGGTTATGGCTACACCTTC.

The chain combines TRBV10-3 with TRBJ2-2; the D is unclear. V was clipped by 10 bases and J by 5 bases, with 14 bases between them. CDR3 size: 13 residues. The germline CDR1 and CDR2 sequences are ENHRY and SYGVKD. The CDR3 DNA sequence: TGTGCCACCAGCCGGGTCGAGACCGGGGAGCTGTTTTTT. This gives the protein CATSRVETGELFF.

The rearrangement joins TRBV11-2 to TRBJ1-6, with TRBD1 as a possible D gene (5 bases). Germline V CDR1 and CDR2: SGHAT, FQNNGV. The length of the CDR3 is 15 residues. V lost 3 bases to trimming and J lost 5 bases, with 11 bases between them. This CDR3 reads CASSFFGGDNSPLHF. The CDR3 region has the DNA TGTGCCAGCAGCTTTTTTGGGGGGGATAATTCACCCCTCCACTTT.